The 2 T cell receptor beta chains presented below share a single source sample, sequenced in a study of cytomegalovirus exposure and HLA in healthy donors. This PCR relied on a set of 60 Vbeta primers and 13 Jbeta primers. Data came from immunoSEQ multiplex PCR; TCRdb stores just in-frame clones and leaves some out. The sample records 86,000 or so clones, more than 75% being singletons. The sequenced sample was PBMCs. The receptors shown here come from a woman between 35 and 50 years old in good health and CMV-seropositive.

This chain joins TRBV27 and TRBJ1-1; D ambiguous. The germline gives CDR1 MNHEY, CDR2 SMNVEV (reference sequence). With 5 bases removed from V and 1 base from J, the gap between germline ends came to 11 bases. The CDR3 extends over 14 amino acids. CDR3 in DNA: TGTGCCAGCAGTCTTGACACCCCGAACACTGAAGCTTTCTTT. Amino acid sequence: CASSLDTPNTEAFF.

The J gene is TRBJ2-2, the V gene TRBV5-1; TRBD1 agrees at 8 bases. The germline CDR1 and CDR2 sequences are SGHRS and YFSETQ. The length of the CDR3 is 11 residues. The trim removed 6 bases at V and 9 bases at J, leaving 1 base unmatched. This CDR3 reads CASIRGRELFF. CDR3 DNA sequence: TGCGCCAGCATCAGGGGGCGGGAGCTGTTTTTT.